One sample yielded the 23 T cell receptor beta chains listed below, sequenced in a study of T-cell reconstitution after alpha-beta-depleted transplantation in children. Using unique molecular identifiers, the investigators prepared the TCRbeta library. TCRdb called the PCR reads again in MiXCR, with one record for every CDR3 protein. The profile covers 100,000 to 120,000 distinct CDR3 sequences, with 5% to 8% appearing a single time and roughly 24% taken by the ten largest. The sample here was PBMCs, mostly from graft donor cells, taken 360 days after TCRalphabeta/CD19-depleted stem cell transplant. Receptor source: a male patient aged 2 to 9 who had a stem cell transplant for acute lymphoblastic leukemia, so the T cells may come from the graft donor.

The genes are TRBV27 and TRBJ2-5, with 11 bases identical to TRBD2. The CDR3 covers 14 residues. Germline loops: CDR1 MNHEY, CDR2 SMNVEV (reference sequence). The ends lost 7 bases at V and 1 base at J; junction bases unmatched: 2. As DNA, the CDR3 is TGTGCCAGCACTAGCGGGGGGCGCCAAGAGACCCAGTACTTC. Translated: CASTSGGRQETQYF.

The chain couples TRBV10-2 to TRBJ2-2, with D possibly TRBD2 on 6 matching bases. V was trimmed by 4 bases and J by 1 base, leaving 22 bases between them. Germline loops: CDR1 WSHSY, CDR2 SAAADI. The CDR3 is 19 residues long. CDR3 region: CASSGGRDLPLRNTGELFF. In nucleotides, the CDR3 is TGCGCCAGCAGTGGGGGCAGGGACTTGCCCCTGAGGAACACCGGGGAGCTGTTTTTT.

In this sample, this clonotype turned up many times. The chain is built from TRBV19 and TRBJ1-2; the D is unclear. Trimming removed 8 bases from V and 5 bases from J, with 6 bases in between. Germline V CDR1 and CDR2: LNHDA, SQIVND (reference sequence). The CDR3 runs to 10 residues. The CDR3 region is CASSLYGYTF. The DNA for the CDR3 is TGTGCCAGTTCTCTTTATGGCTACACCTTC.

This clonotype was detected ten times or more. The V gene is TRBV7-2, the J gene TRBJ2-2, with 7 bases identical to TRBD2. The CDR3 length is 16 residues. Germline trimming cut 3 bases from V and 0 bases from J; bases unmatched to any gene: 4. The germline CDR1 and CDR2 sequences are SGHTA and FQGNSA. The chain's CDR3 is CASSFWEGANTGELFF. The DNA for the CDR3 is TGTGCCAGCAGCTTCTGGGAGGGCGCGAACACCGGGGAGCTGTTTTTT. Full variable domain (missing parts from reference TRBV7-2 and TRBJ2-2): GAGVSQSPSNKVTEKGKDVELRCDPISGHTALYWYRQSLGQGLEFLIYFQGNSAPDKSGLPSDRFSAERTGGSVSTLTIQRTQQEDSAVYLCASSFWEGANTGELFFGEGSRLTVL.

Only a few counts were recorded for this clonotype. The V and J genes are TRBV9 and TRBJ2-3; no reliable D call. The CDR3 is 13 residues long. Germline values: CDR1 SGDLS, CDR2 YYNGEE. Trimming cost V 3 bases and J 2 bases, with 7 bases left between them. CDR3 sequence (DNA): TGTGCCAGCAGCGAACCAGCCACAGATACGCAGTATTTT. Translating gives CASSEPATDTQYF.

This chain uses TRBV27 with TRBJ2-7; 9 nucleotides align to TRBD1. CDR3 size: 14 residues. Trimming cost V 6 bases and J 1 base; bases outside gene matches: 4. CDR1 is MNHEY, CDR2 SMNVEV, per germline (reference sequence). As DNA, the CDR3 is TGTGCCAGCAGGGGACAGGGAAGATCCTACGAGCAGTACTTC. This codes for CASRGQGRSYEQYF.

V usage is TRBV24-1 and J usage is TRBJ2-3; tentative D call: TRBD1 (6 bases). V was shortened by 3 bases and J by 2 bases, with 11 bases between the two germline ends. This CDR3 is 15 amino acids long. Germline CDR1 reads KGHDR; CDR2 reads SFDVKD. The CDR3 loop reads CATSDHGQNTDTQYF. Here the CDR3 DNA reads TGTGCCACCAGTGATCATGGACAGAACACAGATACGCAGTATTTT.

This clonotype was counted many times. V gene TRBV7-9 combines with J gene TRBJ2-7; D is perhaps TRBD1 or TRBD2 (5 bases each). This CDR3 contains 14 residues. V lost 5 bases and J 7 bases, leaving 18 bases between the germline ends. Germline V gene lookup returns CDR1 SEHNR and CDR2 FQNEAQ (reference sequence). CDR3 sequence reads: CASSGRGLGREQYF. CDR3 coding DNA: TGTGCCAGCAGCGGACGGGGCCTTGGCAGGGAGCAGTACTTC.

Ten or more counts support this clonotype. The CDR3 DNA follows: TGCAGCGTTGAAGAACCAAGCAGTACCTACGAGCAGTACTTC. This encodes CSVEEPSSTYEQYF. V is TRBV29-1 and J is TRBJ2-7; unclear D gene. Looked up from germline, CDR1 is SQVTM and CDR2 is ANQGSEA. V lost 0 bases and J 2 bases, leaving 11 bases between the germline ends. CDR3 length equals 14 residues.

This clonotype was seen many times. The genes are TRBV20-1 and TRBJ2-7; 8 bases fit TRBD1. The trim removed 5 bases at V and 3 bases at J, leaving 6 bases unmatched. The germline CDR1 and CDR2 sequences are DFQATT and SNEGSKA (reference sequence). There are 13 residues in the CDR3. The CDR3 loop is CSAPGTGIYEQYF. CDR3 DNA: TGCAGTGCTCCCGGGACAGGAATCTACGAGCAGTACTTC.

The J gene is TRBJ2-1, the V gene TRBV24-1, with a possible D match to TRBD2 (5 bases). The CDR3 is 14 residues long. Trimming removed 0 bases from V and 10 bases from J, with 12 bases in between. The germline CDR1 and CDR2 sequences are KGHDR and SFDVKD. This chain's CDR3 is CATSDLEERGEQFF. CDR3 DNA sequence: TGTGCCACCAGTGATTTGGAGGAGCGAGGGGAGCAGTTCTTC.

This clonotype has a count of ten or more. V and J are TRBV6-5 and TRBJ1-2; D unclear. Looked up from germline, CDR1 is MNHEY and CDR2 is SVGAGI. The CDR3 consists of 12 residues. V lost 7 bases, J lost 6 bases, and 12 bases lay in between. In nucleotides, the CDR3 is TGTGCCAGCACCAAGGGCAGCCATGGCTACACCTTC. As protein: CASTKGSHGYTF.

The chain joins TRBV2 to TRBJ2-1, with 11 bases identical to TRBD2. The V gene end was trimmed by 1 base and the J gene end by 7 bases; junction bases not matched to a gene: 6. The CDR3 sequence is 16 residues long. Germline CDR1 reads SNHLY; CDR2 reads FYNNEI. CDR3 in DNA: TGTGCCAGCAGTGAAGGGAAACTAGCGGGAGAGAATGAGCAGTTCTTC. Its translation is CASSEGKLAGENEQFF.

This clonotype was counted ten times or more. This chain uses TRBV4-2 with TRBJ2-7, with unresolved D. Germline V gene data show CDR1 as LGHNA and CDR2 as YNFKEQ. V was trimmed by 2 bases and J by 3 bases, leaving 14 bases between them. This CDR3 contains 15 residues. As DNA, the CDR3 is TGTGCCAGCAGCCAAAACACTGGCCGCGACTACGAGCAGTACTTC. Translation: CASSQNTGRDYEQYF.

This clonotype appeared many times. This sequence joins TRBV11-1 and TRBJ2-3; TRBD1 might be the D (6 bases). Trimming removed 2 bases at V and 5 bases at J, with 11 bases between. The germline V gene has CDR1 SGHAT and CDR2 FQDESV (reference sequence). This CDR3 has 14 residues. The CDR3 nucleotides read TGTGCCAGCAGCTTACTGACAGGAGGAGATACGCAGTATTTT. Encoded protein: CASSLLTGGDTQYF.

The chain has TRBV6-5 and TRBJ2-5; D uncertain. Germline V gene lookup returns CDR1 MNHEY and CDR2 SVGAGI. The CDR3 consists of 12 residues. V was clipped by 7 bases and J by 0 bases, with 6 bases between them. CDR3 coding DNA: TGTGCCAGCATGGGGTACCAAGAGACCCAGTACTTC. It translates to CASMGYQETQYF.

This clonotype was observed at least ten times. The chain links TRBV29-1 to TRBJ1-2; no definite D call. Germline lookup yields CDR1 SQVTM and CDR2 ANQGSEA. Trimming took 4 bases from V and 4 from J, leaving 10 bases between them. There are 12 residues in the CDR3. The CDR3 loop is CSVGKGTYGYTF. CDR3 DNA sequence: TGCAGCGTTGGGAAGGGCACCTATGGCTACACCTTC. Filled out from reference TRBV29-1 and TRBJ1-2, the complete variable domain reads SAVISQKPSRDICQRGTSLTIQCQVDSQVTMMFWYRQQPGQSLTLIATANQGSEATYESGFVIDKFPISRPNLTFSTLTVSNMSPEDSSIYLCSVGKGTYGYTFGSGTRLTVV.

This clonotype was detected many times. This chain uses TRBV27 with TRBJ2-3; D is ambiguous. V was cut by 1 base and J by 6 bases, with 2 bases left in between. The CDR3 runs 11 residues. Germline V lookup: CDR1 MNHEY, CDR2 SMNVEV (reference sequence). The CDR3 region has the DNA TGTGCCAGCAGTTTATTCGATACGCAGTATTTT. It codes for CASSLFDTQYF.

The rearrangement links TRBV7-2 to TRBJ2-1; 7 bases agree with TRBD1. The CDR3 runs 17 residues. Trimming cost V 5 bases and J 0 bases; bases outside gene matches: 10. Germline loops: CDR1 SGHTA, CDR2 FQGNSA. For the CDR3, the DNA is TGTGCCAGCAGCAAGAGACAGGGTAAGAGCTCCTACAATGAGCAGTTCTTC. Encoded protein: CASSKRQGKSSYNEQFF.

In this sample, this clonotype turned up many times. The V gene is TRBV4-3, the J gene TRBJ2-2, with 9 bases fitting TRBD1. V lost 1 base, J lost 3 bases, and 12 bases stayed unmatched. Germline-derived CDR1 and CDR2 are LGHNA and YSLEER. CDR3 length equals 19 residues. The CDR3 DNA follows: TGCGCCAGCAGCCAAGGCGCGGCCAGGACAGGGGCCTACACCGGGGAGCTGTTTTTT. It is translated as CASSQGAARTGAYTGELFF.

In its sample, this clonotype was seen many times. The gene calls are TRBV7-6 and TRBJ2-1, with 9 nucleotides matching TRBD2. The CDR3 is 14 residues long. Germline V gives CDR1 SGHVS, CDR2 FNYEAQ. With 3 bases clipped from V and 8 bases from J, the junction kept 5 bases outside the gene matches. The chain's CDR3 is CASSLGLALHEQFF. CDR3 DNA sequence: TGTGCCAGCAGCTTGGGACTAGCTCTTCATGAGCAGTTCTTC. Full variable domain (missing parts from reference TRBV7-6 and TRBJ2-1): GAGVSQSPRYKVTKRGQDVALRCDPISGHVSLYWYRQALGQGPEFLTYFNYEAQQDKSGLPNDRFSAERPEGSISTLTIQRTEQRDSAMYRCASSLGLALHEQFFGPGTRLTVL.

This clonotype appeared many times. The V call is TRBV7-2, the J call TRBJ2-1, with 9 bases that match TRBD2. With V trimmed by 0 bases and J by 0 bases, 6 bases remained unmatched. CDR1 and CDR2 (germline): SGHTA, FQGNSA. The CDR3 is made up of 18 amino acids. The CDR3 DNA is TGTGCCAGCAGCTTAGCATTAGCGGGAGAGGTCTCCTACAATGAGCAGTTCTTC. Protein product: CASSLALAGEVSYNEQFF. The full variable domain, its missing parts supplied by reference TRBV7-2 and TRBJ2-1, is GAGVSQSPSNKVTEKGKDVELRCDPISGHTALYWYRQSLGQGLEFLIYFQGNSAPDKSGLPSDRFSAERTGGSVSTLTIQRTQQEDSAVYLCASSLALAGEVSYNEQFFGPGTRLTVL.

The J gene is TRBJ2-2, the V gene TRBV11-3; the match to TRBD2 covers 7 bases. The germline V gene encodes CDR1 SGHNT and CDR2 YENEEA. The CDR3 is 13 residues long. The V gene end was trimmed by 7 bases and the J gene end by 4 bases; junction bases not matched to a gene: 3. The CDR3 here is CASTGGRTGELFF. Here the CDR3 DNA reads TGTGCCAGCACGGGAGGACGCACCGGGGAGCTGTTTTTT.